This TCR beta chain appears in the sequencing data of a study of T cells expressing NK-cell markers. From its re-call of the 5' RACE reads, TCRdb lists each CDR3 protein once, without DNA. The table lists roughly 430,000 distinct CDR3 sequences. The CDR3 length is 18 residues. Germline lookup yields CDR1 LNHNV and CDR2 YYDKDF (reference sequence). The sample taken for sequencing was blood T cells: a sorted CD56 or NKG2C T cell subset, CD4+ or CD8+ T cells, or bulk PBMC T cells (not recorded which). The origin of this receptor is a woman between 18 and 70 years old in good health. V gene TRBV15 combines with J gene TRBJ1-3; the D gene TCRdb calls, TRBD1, cannot be checked with no DNA. CDR3 sequence: CATSRDGLGRSSGNTIYF.